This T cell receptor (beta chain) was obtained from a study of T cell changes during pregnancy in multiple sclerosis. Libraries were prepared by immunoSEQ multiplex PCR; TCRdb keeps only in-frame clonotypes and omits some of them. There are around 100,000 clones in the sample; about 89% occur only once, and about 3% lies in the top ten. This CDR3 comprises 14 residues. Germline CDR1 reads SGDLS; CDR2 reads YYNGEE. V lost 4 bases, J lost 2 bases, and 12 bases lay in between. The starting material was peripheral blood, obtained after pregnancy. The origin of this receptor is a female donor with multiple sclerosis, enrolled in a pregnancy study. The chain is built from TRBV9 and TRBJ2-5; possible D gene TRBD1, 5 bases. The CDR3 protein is CASSSHDSQETQYF. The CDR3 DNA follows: TGTGCCAGCAGCTCCCATGACAGTCAAGAGACCCAGTACTTC.